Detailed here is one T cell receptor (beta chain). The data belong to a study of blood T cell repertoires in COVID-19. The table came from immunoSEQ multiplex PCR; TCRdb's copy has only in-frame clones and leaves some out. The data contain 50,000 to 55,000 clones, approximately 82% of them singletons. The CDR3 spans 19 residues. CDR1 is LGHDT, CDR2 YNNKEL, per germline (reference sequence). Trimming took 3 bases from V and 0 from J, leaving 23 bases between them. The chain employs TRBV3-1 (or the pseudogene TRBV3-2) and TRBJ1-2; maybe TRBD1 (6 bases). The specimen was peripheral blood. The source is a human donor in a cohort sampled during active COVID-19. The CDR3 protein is CASSHHRTATSRANYGYTF. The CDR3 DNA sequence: TGTGCCAGCAGCCATCACCGGACAGCAACAAGCCGAGCTAACTATGGCTACACCTTC.